A single sample is the source of the 13 T cell receptor beta chains below, sequenced in a study of T cells in Graves' hyperthyroidism and ophthalmopathy. It was RNA transcripts that yielded the amplified TCR beta CDR3 regions. First-round RT-PCR of the TCR CDR3 relied on the HTBI primer set. TCRdb ran MiXCR on the multiplex PCR reads and lists one entry per CDR3 protein. Here the sample spans a few hundred thousand distinct CDR3 sequences, approximately 15% being singletons. Sequenced material: blood. All receptors derive from a young woman with Graves' hyperthyroidism.

This clonotype was recorded many times. The V gene is TRBV7-9, the J gene TRBJ1-2; 7 bases align to TRBD1. Looked up from germline, CDR1 is SEHNR and CDR2 is FQNEAQ (reference sequence). This CDR3 has 15 amino acids. Trimming at V came to 4 bases and at J to 2 bases, leaving 7 bases not matched to a gene. CDR3 residues: CASSSWDRLNYGYTF. The DNA for the CDR3 is TGTGCCAGCAGCTCATGGGACAGACTAAACTATGGCTACACCTTC.

This clonotype was counted at least ten times. The J gene is TRBJ2-1, the V gene TRBV19; the D is unclear. V shed 4 bases and J shed 6 bases, with 19 bases lying between them. The CDR3 sequence is 16 residues long. Per the germline V gene, CDR1 is LNHDA and CDR2 is SQIVND (reference sequence). This CDR3 reads CASSSLGEPRANEQFF. CDR3 bases: TGTGCCAGTAGTAGCCTTGGCGAGCCTAGGGCCAATGAGCAGTTCTTC.

This clonotype was counted at least ten times. The J gene is TRBJ2-4, the V gene TRBV30, with 10 bases aligning to TRBD2. Germline CDR1 is GTSNPN and CDR2 is SVGIG (reference sequence). The CDR3 loop spans 17 amino acids. V lost 2 bases and J lost 9; bases outside the gene matches: 16. The CDR3 sequence: CAWSPSRVAGGLSIQYF. The CDR3 nucleotides are TGTGCCTGGAGTCCCTCGCGAGTAGCGGGAGGACTAAGCATTCAGTACTTC.

Turning to this clonotype: A much larger clone lies a single base off, so this may be a read error. V is TRBV30 and J is TRBJ1-2, with D possibly being TRBD1 (6 bases). The CDR3 runs 14 residues. The germline CDR1 and CDR2 sequences are GTSNPN and SVGIG (reference sequence). Trimming removed 1 base from V and 3 bases from J, with 12 bases in between. As DNA, the CDR3 is TGTGCCTGGAGTGGAGGGGGAGGGTACTATGGCTACACCTTC. Amino acid sequence: CAWSGGGGYYGYTF.

This clonotype has a single count. A much larger clone differs from this one at a single base, so this may be a read error. The chain combines TRBV7-3 with TRBJ2-1; D unresolved. V gave up 4 bases and J gave up 9 bases, with 13 bases separating them. This CDR3 has 13 amino acids. In germline, CDR1 is SGHTA, CDR2 FQGTGA. In DNA form, the CDR3 reads TGTGCCAGCAGCTCCTCCCCTCACGGTGAGCAGTTCTTC. Protein product: CASSSSPHGEQFF.

This clonotype was picked up a small number of times. This chain uses TRBV7-6 with TRBJ1-1; TRBD1 aligns across 8 bases. Looked up from germline, CDR1 is SGHVS and CDR2 is FNYEAQ. The CDR3 length is 14 residues. V trimming: 4 bases; J trimming: 3 bases; junction bases outside the gene matches: 4. In DNA, the CDR3 is TGTGCCAGCAGCTCTCAACAGGGGGACACTGAAGCTTTCTTT. Its translation: CASSSQQGDTEAFF.

This chain links TRBV6-5 with TRBJ2-5; 11 bases are a match to TRBD2. Germline trimming cut 2 bases from V and 3 bases from J; bases unmatched to any gene: 8. Germline V gives CDR1 MNHEY, CDR2 SVGAGI. This CDR3 spans 17 amino acids. CDR3 sequence: CASSYGLAGGAEETQYF. The CDR3 region has the DNA TGTGCCAGCAGTTACGGGTTAGCGGGAGGGGCGGAAGAGACCCAGTACTTC.

The V and J genes are TRBV20-1 and TRBJ2-5; TRBD1 is a possible D gene (5 bases). Germline CDR1 reads DFQATT; CDR2 reads SNEGSKA (reference sequence). Trimming removed 2 bases at V and 3 bases at J, with 13 bases between. This CDR3 region has 14 residues. CDR3 in DNA: TGCAGTGCTAGAAGGACACGATGGAAAGAGACCCAGTACTTC. The encoded protein is CSARRTRWKETQYF.

This clonotype was counted ten times or more. This chain connects TRBV10-3 to TRBJ2-1; 8 nucleotides match TRBD2. The CDR3 is 16 amino acids. From germline, CDR1 is ENHRY and CDR2 SYGVKD. V shed 2 bases and J 8 bases; nucleotides not matched to a gene: 11. CDR3 DNA: TGTGCCATCAGTGAGGTTGGACTCCTAGCGGGCGATGAGCAGTTCTTC. This gives the protein CAISEVGLLAGDEQFF.

This sequence joins TRBV12-3 or TRBV12-4 and TRBJ1-1; 8 bases are a match to TRBD1. The CDR3 loop spans 13 amino acids. Losses at the gene ends were 1 base for V and 12 bases for J; bases not matched to a gene: 7. The CDR3 DNA follows: TGTGCCAGCAGTTTAGAACAGGGGGTAGCGTCTTTCTTT. Its protein product is CASSLEQGVASFF.

This clonotype was seen repeatedly, ten times or more. The chain employs TRBV7-9 and TRBJ2-5; 8 nucleotides match TRBD1. CDR1 is SEHNR, CDR2 FQNEAQ, per germline (reference sequence). The CDR3 has 14 amino acids. V gave up 2 bases and J gave up 5 bases; unmatched junction bases: 4. The CDR3 DNA reads as TGTGCCAGCAGCTTAATGGGACAGGCCGAGACCCAGTACTTC. Encoded protein: CASSLMGQAETQYF. Full variable domain (outside the CDR3, taken from reference TRBV7-9 and TRBJ2-5): DTGVSQNPRHKITKRGQNVTFRCDPISEHNRLYWYRQTLGQGPEFLTYFQNEAQLEKSRLLSDRFSAERPKGSFSTLEIQRTEQGDSAMYLCASSLMGQAETQYFGPGTRLLVL.

As to this clonotype: A much larger clone differs by one base, so this may be a read error. The V call is TRBV6-1, the J call TRBJ2-1; 7 bases are shared with TRBD2. Germline CDR1 MNHNS, CDR2 SASEGT. This CDR3 has 14 amino acids. Here the CDR3 DNA reads TGTGCCTGCAGCCCGGGAGGAATGGTTTATGAGCAGTTCTTC. It codes for CACSPGGMVYEQFF.

As concerns this clonotype: This may stem from a read error, because a much larger clone lies one nucleotide away. V gene TRBV20-1 combines with J gene TRBJ2-5, with a possible D match to TRBD1 (7 bases). With 5 bases removed from V and 5 bases from J, the gap between germline ends came to 15 bases. From germline, CDR1 is DFQATT and CDR2 SNEGSKA (reference sequence). This CDR3 contains 13 residues. The CDR3 sequence: CSAGGDSPETQYF. CDR3 nucleotides: TGCAGTGCTGGAGGGGACAGCCCGGAGACCCAGTACTTC.